The clone carrying this TCR beta chain appeared a few times. PCR primers comprised 60 Vbeta and 13 Jbeta primers. Profiling relied on immunoSEQ multiplex PCR, and the TCRdb table lists in-frame clones only, not all of them. Among around 62,000 clones listed, over 75% were seen once. These data come from a study of cytomegalovirus exposure and HLA in healthy donors. In nominal health when sampled, donors likely had unrecorded immune exposures nonetheless. Sequencing was done on a sample of PBMCs. This clonotype was obtained from a man in his forties in good health and CMV-seronegative.

The CDR3 loop reads CASSYQETGTAFF. The CDR3 nucleotides are TGTGCCAGCAGCTACCAGGAGACAGGGACAGCTTTCTTT. V gene TRBV7-9 combines with J gene TRBJ1-1; 7 bases match TRBD1. This CDR3 region has 13 residues. Germline V CDR1 and CDR2: SEHNR, FQNEAQ (reference sequence). Trimming removed 4 bases from V and 10 bases from J; junction bases left unmatched: 9.